What follows is one T cell receptor beta chain and its context. Its antigen is still unknown. The data are from a study of cytomegalovirus exposure and HLA in healthy donors. Study-level findings and limits: Clonal expansion, a later analysis showed, was greater in HLA-associated TCR beta chains than in equally common others. It was in a later analysis that TCR association rates were seen to vary by HLA locus, highest for DRB1 and lowest for HLA-C.

The study ran its PCR with 60 Vbeta and 13 Jbeta primers. Here immunoSEQ multiplex PCR was the method, and the copy in TCRdb shows in-frame clones only, minus some. The table has fewer than 150,000 clones, about 85% seen once. The receptor was derived from a man over 45 in good health and CMV-seronegative. The sequenced sample was PBMCs.

The CDR3 DNA sequence: TGTGCCAGCAGTTACTCCGACAGGGGAAGCGGCTACACCTTC. Translation gives CASSYSDRGSGYTF. The chain carries TRBV6-6 and TRBJ1-2, with 8 bases aligning to TRBD1. The V and J ends lost 0 bases and 8 bases, in that order; junction bases with no gene match: 5. The V gene's germline CDR1 is MNHNY and CDR2 SVGAGI (reference sequence). CDR3 length: 14 residues.